Below, 29 T cell receptor beta chains from the same sample are listed, as sequenced in a study of technical replicates of blood from a handful of donors. The table came from immunoSEQ multiplex PCR; TCRdb's copy has only in-frame clones and leaves some out. This sample has around 67,000 clones, with approximately 83% found just once. The specimen sequenced was PBMCs. The receptors were gathered from a human donor in good health. Some clones in this sample may be carry-over from other donors' samples.

The rearrangement uses TRBV5-4 and TRBJ1-1; D may be TRBD1 (5 bases). Between the trimmed V and J ends, which lost 4 bases and 9 bases, there was a span of 16 bases. CDR1 and CDR2 (germline): SGHNT, YYREEE (reference sequence). The CDR3 is 13 residues long. CDR3 amino acids: CASSPPSGVKAFF. DNA of the CDR3: TGTGCCAGCAGCCCCCCTTCGGGGGTGAAAGCTTTCTTT.

In DNA form, the CDR3 reads TGTGCCAGCACCCCTGGGGACAGAACGTATGGCTACACCTTC. Its translation: CASTPGDRTYGYTF. The V gene is TRBV28, the J gene TRBJ1-2; 7 nucleotides align to TRBD1. Germline trimming cut 7 bases from V and 5 bases from J; bases unmatched to any gene: 10. The germline gives CDR1 MDHEN, CDR2 SYDVKM. The CDR3 sequence is 14 residues long.

The V and J genes are TRBV6-1 and TRBJ2-3, with D unclear. V lost 6 bases to trimming and J lost 3 bases, with 13 bases between them. CDR3 length equals 14 residues. Germline V lookup: CDR1 MNHNS, CDR2 SASEGT. The CDR3 DNA follows: TGTGCCAGCAGAGACACCCGCGAGACAGATACGCAGTATTTT. Translated: CASRDTRETDTQYF.

The V call is TRBV7-8, the J call TRBJ1-5; TRBD1 is a possible D gene (6 bases). There are 15 residues in the CDR3. In germline, CDR1 is SGHVS, CDR2 FQNEAQ. Trimming stripped 1 base from V and 1 base from J, with 8 bases between. CDR3 protein: CASSLVTGSNQPQHF. CDR3 bases: TGTGCCAGCAGCTTAGTCACAGGGAGCAATCAGCCCCAGCATTTT.

The table lists this clone with a count of one. The gene calls are TRBV5-5 and TRBJ1-2; weak D call: TRBD1 (5 bases). V lost 5 bases and J 6 bases, leaving 8 bases between the germline ends. The CDR3 is 11 residues long. CDR1 is SGHKS, CDR2 YYEKEE, per germline (reference sequence). CDR3 residues: CASREGDGYTF. The CDR3 coding sequence is TGTGCCAGCAGGGAAGGGGATGGCTACACCTTC. The whole variable domain, remainder taken from reference TRBV5-5 and TRBJ1-2, is DAGVTQSPTHLIKTRGQQVTLRCSPISGHKSVSWYQQVLGQGPQFIFQYYEKEERGRGNFPDRFSARQFPNYSSELNVNALLLGDSALYLCASREGDGYTFGSGTRLTVV.

The chain's CDR3 is CASSRTGVDGYTF. The CDR3 DNA reads TGTGCCAGCTCCCGAACCGGAGTGGATGGCTACACCTTC. The chain recombines TRBV9 with TRBJ1-2; D gene unclear. The CDR3 loop spans 13 amino acids. V lost 7 bases to trimming and J lost 6 bases, with 16 bases between them. Germline loops: CDR1 SGDLS, CDR2 YYNGEE.

The J gene is TRBJ1-5, the V gene TRBV19; the match to TRBD1 covers 8 bases. With 5 bases clipped from V and 0 bases from J, the junction kept 12 bases outside the gene matches. The CDR3 totals 18 residues. Germline CDR1 reads LNHDA; CDR2 reads SQIVND (reference sequence). DNA for the CDR3: TGTGCCAGTAGTCCTGGACCCGGGACAGGACCTAGCAATCAGCCCCAGCATTTT. It translates to CASSPGPGTGPSNQPQHF.

This chain links TRBV2 with TRBJ2-3; no definite D call. CDR3 length: 11 amino acids. The germline V gene has CDR1 SNHLY and CDR2 FYNNEI. V gave up 5 bases and J gave up 2 bases, with 2 bases separating them. The CDR3 nucleotides read TGTGCCAGCAGTTACACAGATACGCAGTATTTT. It specifies CASSYTDTQYF.

The chain carries TRBV19 and TRBJ2-7, with 7 bases that match TRBD2. This CDR3 comprises 15 residues. Per the germline V gene, CDR1 is LNHDA and CDR2 is SQIVND (reference sequence). V lost 4 bases to trimming and J lost 7 bases; unmatched junction nucleotides: 13. The CDR3 DNA is TGTGCCAGTAGTAGGGACGGACTAGTTCTGGATGAGCAGTACTTC. Translating it yields CASSRDGLVLDEQYF.

This chain links TRBV9 with TRBJ1-5; D uncertain. V lost 3 bases to trimming and J lost 5 bases, with 12 bases between them. The germline gives CDR1 SGDLS, CDR2 YYNGEE. The CDR3 loop spans 14 amino acids. As DNA, the CDR3 is TGTGCCAGCAGCGCCGAGGCCCCTGATCAGCCCCAGCATTTT. As protein: CASSAEAPDQPQHF.

The chain uses TRBV30 and TRBJ2-5; a weak D match, TRBD2 (5 bases). Looked up from germline, CDR1 is GTSNPN and CDR2 is SVGIG (reference sequence). The CDR3 runs to 15 residues. Between the trimmed V and J ends, which lost 0 bases and 1 base, there was a span of 12 bases. This chain's CDR3 is CAWSVVSALQETQYF. DNA for the CDR3: TGTGCCTGGAGTGTAGTTAGCGCACTCCAAGAGACCCAGTACTTC.

The DNA of the CDR3 is TGTGCCAGCAGTTACTCAAGGGGGACCACTGAAGCTTTCTTT. Translating gives CASSYSRGTTEAFF. V is TRBV6-6 and J is TRBJ1-1; D possibly corresponds to TRBD1 (6 bases). V was cut by 0 bases and J by 4 bases, with 9 bases left in between. Germline V gene data show CDR1 as MNHNY and CDR2 as SVGAGI (reference sequence). This CDR3 comprises 14 residues.

The rearrangement links TRBV6-5 to TRBJ1-6; D remains ambiguous. V dropped 4 bases and J dropped 7 bases, with 14 bases sitting between them. The CDR3 is 15 residues long. Germline V gives CDR1 MNHEY, CDR2 SVGAGI. The CDR3 coding sequence is TGTGCCAGCAGTTCCGGGTCCGCCGGGAATTCACCCCTCCACTTT. Amino acid sequence: CASSSGSAGNSPLHF.

The chain uses TRBV5-6 and TRBJ1-2; 9 bases line up with TRBD1. CDR1 is SGHDT and CDR2 is YYEEEE in the germline V gene. V lost 10 bases, J lost 8 bases, and 24 bases stayed unmatched. The CDR3 covers 17 residues. The DNA of the CDR3 is TGTGCCGGGGCGGCAGCAGCCCGCGACAGGGGGATTAGAGGCTACACCTTC. Encoded protein: CAGAAAARDRGIRGYTF.

The CDR3: CASSVSTGTEQYF. The CDR3 nucleotides read TGTGCCAGCAGCGTTTCGACAGGGACCGAGCAGTACTTC. This chain uses TRBV7-8 with TRBJ2-7; 7 bases map to TRBD1. The CDR3 is 13 residues long. The V segment lost 5 bases and the J segment 6 bases; nucleotides outside the gene matches: 7. CDR1 is SGHVS, CDR2 FQNEAQ, per germline. Combining the CDR3 with reference TRBV7-8 and TRBJ2-7 gives the whole variable domain GAGVSQSPRYKVAKRGQDVALRCDPISGHVSLFWYQQALGQGPEFLTYFQNEAQLDKSGLPSDRFFAERPEGSVSTLKIQRTQQEDSAVYLCASSVSTGTEQYFGPGTRLTVT.

This sequence joins TRBV7-2 and TRBJ2-3, with 12 bases fitting TRBD2. Germline loops: CDR1 SGHTA, CDR2 FQGNSA. CDR3 length: 18 amino acids. V shed 6 bases, J shed 1 base, and the junction held 11 bases outside the gene matches. The CDR3 DNA follows: TGTGCCAGCAGTACCCGGACTAGCGGGGCCTCTGGCACAGATACGCAGTATTTT. Translating gives CASSTRTSGASGTDTQYF.

Only one count was recorded for this clone. The V and J genes are TRBV6-6 and TRBJ2-2, with TRBD2 matching 12 bases. This CDR3 has 15 residues. J lost 6 bases, V lost 6 bases, and 5 bases had no gene match. CDR1 is MNHNY and CDR2 is SVGAGI in the germline V gene (reference sequence). The CDR3 coding sequence is TGTGCCAGCAGCCCGGGACTAGCGGGTTCCGGGGAGCTGTTTTTT. Its translation: CASSPGLAGSGELFF.

The chain has TRBV2 and TRBJ1-2, with 7 positions matching TRBD1. Germline V gene lookup returns CDR1 SNHLY and CDR2 FYNNEI. This CDR3 has 14 residues. V gave up 8 bases and J gave up 4 bases; unmatched junction bases: 10. Here the CDR3 DNA reads TGTGCCAGCCAAAACCAACAGGGGTCCTATGGCTACACCTTC. Its protein is CASQNQQGSYGYTF. Full variable domain (missing parts from reference TRBV2 and TRBJ1-2): EPEVTQTPSHQVTQMGQEVILRCVPISNHLYFYWYRQILGQKVEFLVSFYNNEISEKSEIFDDQFSVERPDGSNFTLKIRSTKLEDSAMYFCASQNQQGSYGYTFGSGTRLTVV.

The chain joins TRBV5-1 to TRBJ2-1; a weak D match, TRBD1 (6 bases). CDR1 SGHRS and CDR2 YFSETQ come from the germline V gene. This CDR3 comprises 14 residues. The V gene lost 2 bases and the J gene lost 6 bases, with 12 bases spanning the gap. This CDR3 is CASSLSEGVNEQFF. CDR3 bases: TGCGCCAGCAGCTTAAGCGAGGGGGTCAATGAGCAGTTCTTC.

The chain combines TRBV11-2 with TRBJ2-3; no reliable D call. The CDR3 contains 14 residues. The V and J ends lost 3 bases and 0 bases respectively, with 7 bases between them. Per the germline V gene, CDR1 is SGHAT and CDR2 is FQNNGV. This CDR3 reads CASSFLSSTDTQYF. DNA of the CDR3: TGTGCCAGCAGCTTTCTATCGAGCACAGATACGCAGTATTTT.

V usage is TRBV9 and J usage is TRBJ2-5; 9 bases agree with TRBD2. CDR1 is SGDLS, CDR2 YYNGEE, per germline. The CDR3 is 14 residues long. Trimming cost V 4 bases and J 4 bases; bases outside gene matches: 5. The CDR3 DNA follows: TGTGCCAGCAGCTTGGGACTAGCAGGAGAGACCCAGTACTTC. Translation gives CASSLGLAGETQYF.

V usage is TRBV6-5 and J usage is TRBJ2-5; 9 nucleotides line up with TRBD1. The length of the CDR3 is 15 residues. Germline values: CDR1 MNHEY, CDR2 SVGAGI. Losses at the gene ends were 2 bases for V and 6 bases for J; bases not matched to a gene: 7. In DNA, the CDR3 is TGTGCCAGCAGTTACGGACAGGGGAGCATGAAGACCCAGTACTTC. Translated, it gives CASSYGQGSMKTQYF.

The chain is built from TRBV4-3 and TRBJ1-6; 8 bases align to TRBD1. Germline CDR1 is LGHNA and CDR2 is YSLEER. The CDR3 totals 15 residues. The junction had 3 bases not matched to a gene; V was cut back by 1 base and J by 7 bases. The CDR3 region is CASSQGTGGNSPLHF. The CDR3 DNA is TGCGCCAGCAGCCAAGGAACAGGGGGAAATTCACCCCTCCACTTT.

The J gene is TRBJ2-5, the V gene TRBV29-1, with TRBD1 matching 7 bases. The V gene's germline CDR1 is SQVTM and CDR2 ANQGSEA. The CDR3 runs 13 residues. Trimming took 6 bases from V and 0 from J; bases not matched to a gene: 4. The CDR3 sequence: CSVQGSHQETQYF. For the CDR3, the DNA is TGCAGCGTACAGGGGAGCCACCAAGAGACCCAGTACTTC. Combining the CDR3 with reference TRBV29-1 and TRBJ2-5 gives the whole variable domain SAVISQKPSRDICQRGTSLTIQCQVDSQVTMMFWYRQQPGQSLTLIATANQGSEATYESGFVIDKFPISRPNLTFSTLTVSNMSPEDSSIYLCSVQGSHQETQYFGPGTRLLVL.

The V call is TRBV6-1, the J call TRBJ2-1; perhaps TRBD2 as D (5 bases). V shed 11 bases and J shed 0 bases, with 17 bases lying between them. The CDR3 sequence is 15 residues long. Germline CDR1 reads MNHNS; CDR2 reads SASEGT. CDR3 region: CASNGRGSSYNEQFF. CDR3 nucleotide sequence: TGTGCCTCCAACGGTCGGGGAAGCTCCTACAATGAGCAGTTCTTC.

The V call is TRBV29-1, the J call TRBJ2-3; 10 bases agree with TRBD1. Germline CDR1 reads SQVTM; CDR2 reads ANQGSEA. V was pared by 5 bases and J by 6 bases, with 8 bases of the junction left unmatched. This CDR3 is 14 amino acids long. The CDR3 DNA is TGCAGCGTTCCCGGGACAGGGGTTTGGGATACGCAGTATTTT. Translating it yields CSVPGTGVWDTQYF.

This sequence joins TRBV9 and TRBJ2-5, with D tentatively TRBD2 (5 bases). V was cut by 3 bases and J by 5 bases, with 14 bases left in between. Per germline, CDR1 SGDLS and CDR2 YYNGEE. The CDR3 loop spans 14 amino acids. CDR3 in amino acids: CASSGSSRSETQYF. The DNA of the CDR3 is TGTGCCAGCAGCGGGTCTAGCAGAAGCGAGACCCAGTACTTC. The variable domain in full, with the rest retrieved from reference TRBV9 and TRBJ2-5, is DSGVTQTPKHLITATGQRVTLRCSPRSGDLSVYWYQQSLDQGLQFLIQYYNGEERAKGNILERFSAQQFPDLHSELNLSSLELGDSALYFCASSGSSRSETQYFGPGTRLLVL.

This sequence joins TRBV11-2 and TRBJ1-5, with a tentative D call TRBD1 (5 bases). The CDR3 length is 15 residues. Germline V CDR1 and CDR2: SGHAT, FQNNGV. V shed 1 base and J shed 3 bases, with 10 bases lying between them. CDR3 DNA sequence: TGTGCCAGCAGCTTAGGGGAGGGGAACAATCAGCCCCAGCATTTT. Translating it yields CASSLGEGNNQPQHF. The full variable domain, rest sourced from reference TRBV11-2 and TRBJ1-5, is EAGVAQSPRYKIIEKRQSVAFWCNPISGHATLYWYQQILGQGPKLLIQFQNNGVVDDSQLPKDRFSAERLKGVDSTLKIQPAKLEDSAVYLCASSLGEGNNQPQHFGDGTRLSIL.

This chain connects TRBV5-3 to TRBJ2-1; tentatively, D is TRBD2 (6 bases). TRBV5-3 counts as an open reading frame of uncertain function. This CDR3 is 16 amino acids long. V was shortened by 0 bases and J by 1 base, with 11 bases between the two germline ends. The CDR3: CARSLAPGTSYNEQFF. CDR3 bases: TGTGCCAGAAGCTTGGCCCCCGGGACTTCCTACAATGAGCAGTTCTTC.